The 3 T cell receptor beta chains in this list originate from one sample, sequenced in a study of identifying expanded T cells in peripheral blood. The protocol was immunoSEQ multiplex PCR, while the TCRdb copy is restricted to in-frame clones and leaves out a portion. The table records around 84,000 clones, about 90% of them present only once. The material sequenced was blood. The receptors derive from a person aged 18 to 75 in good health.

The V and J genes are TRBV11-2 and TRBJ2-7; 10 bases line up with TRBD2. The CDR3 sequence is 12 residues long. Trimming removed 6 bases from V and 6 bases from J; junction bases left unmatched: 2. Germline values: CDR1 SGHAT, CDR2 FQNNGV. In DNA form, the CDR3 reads TGTGCCAGCAGACGACTAGCGGGCGAGCAGTACTTC. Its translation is CASRRLAGEQYF.

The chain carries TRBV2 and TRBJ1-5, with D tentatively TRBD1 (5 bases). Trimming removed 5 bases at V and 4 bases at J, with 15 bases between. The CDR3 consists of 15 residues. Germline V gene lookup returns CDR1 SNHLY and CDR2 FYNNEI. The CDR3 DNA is TGTGCCAGCAGTAACGGGCCAGGGTTTAATCAGCCCCAGCATTTT. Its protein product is CASSNGPGFNQPQHF.

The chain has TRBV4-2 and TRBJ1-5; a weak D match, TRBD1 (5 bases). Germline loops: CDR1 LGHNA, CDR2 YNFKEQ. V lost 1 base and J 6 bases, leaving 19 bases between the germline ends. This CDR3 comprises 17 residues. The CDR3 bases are TGTGCCAGCAGCCAAGGAAGCTCCGCCGGGGGACGTCAGCCCCAGCATTTT. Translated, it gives CASSQGSSAGGRQPQHF.